Listed below are T cell receptor beta chains from one sample, sequenced in a study of CD8+ T cells in alopecia areata. Only in-frame clones appear in the TCRdb table, and some are missing; sequencing was by immunoSEQ multiplex PCR. The sample has around 200,000 clones; approximately 60% are singletons. Sequenced here: CD4+ T cells sorted from blood, sampled at week 4, from a patient treated with tofacitinib. These receptors came from a human donor with alopecia areata. The CDR3 runs from the conserved cysteine through the conserved F or W.

cdr3_aa	v_call	j_call	cdr3_length
CASSPPSGGAGTDTQYF	TRBV7-2	TRBJ2-3	17
CASSLARTSGAYEQYF	TRBV7-9	TRBJ2-7	16
CASSPAGSGRYEQYF	TRBV7-9	TRBJ2-7	15
CSVGTSYIGELFF	TRBV29-1	TRBJ2-2	13
CASSGQGGSTDTQYF	TRBV9	TRBJ2-3	15
CASSLILAGTDTQYF	TRBV5-1	TRBJ2-3	15
CASSRDRSNQPQHF	TRBV4-1	TRBJ1-5	14
CASSQAGQGNQPQHF	TRBV14	TRBJ1-5	15
CSGGPGGSEAFF	TRBV29-1	TRBJ1-1	12
CASSLELGGVETQYF	TRBV11-2	TRBJ2-5	15
CASTAPPGLETQYF	TRBV6-1	TRBJ2-5	14
CASSGTSGRGHEQFF	TRBV2	TRBJ2-1	15
CASSLELALEQFF	TRBV5-1	TRBJ2-1	13
CASSQTPGKAHEQFF	TRBV7-2	TRBJ2-1	15
CSVGNQDSQETQYF	TRBV29-1	TRBJ2-5	14
CASSSAGPDTQYF	TRBV13	TRBJ2-3	13
CASTGTTGSNQPQHF	TRBV6-1	TRBJ1-5	15
CATSTIAGGIETQYF	TRBV15	TRBJ2-5	15
CACSRATNTGELFF	TRBV30	TRBJ2-2	14
CASSYRDRAGANVLTF	TRBV5-6	TRBJ2-6	16
CASTQGLETQYF	TRBV7-8	TRBJ2-5	12
CASSQDRGSGGTDTQYF	TRBV4-1	TRBJ2-3	17
CASSDPKGLAGYEQYF	TRBV25-1	TRBJ2-7	16
CSGGGGWEQFF	TRBV29-1	TRBJ2-1	11
CASSQTALNYGYTF	TRBV14	TRBJ1-2	14
CASSQPSTGGMNTEAFF	TRBV4-2	TRBJ1-1	17
CASSVGGRTYNEQFF	TRBV9	TRBJ2-1	15
CAWTIQGGETQYF	TRBV30	TRBJ2-5	13
CATSSSQVVGNEQFF	TRBV15	TRBJ2-1	15
CASSLAPTSGSAQYF	TRBV5-1	TRBJ2-7	15
CASSGEGPEQFF	TRBV2	TRBJ2-1	12
CASIIGASDTQYF	TRBV5-6	TRBJ2-3	13
CSVMGLAGYTDTQYF	TRBV29-1	TRBJ2-3	15
CSTRVSGANVLTF	TRBV29-1	TRBJ2-6	13
CASSSTDPNTGELFF	TRBV5-1	TRBJ2-2	15